The table lists the clone carrying this T cell receptor beta chain with many counts. Its antigen is unknown. The patients, who ranged from 18 to 65 in age, presented with newly diagnosed hyperthyroidism lasting under 2 months. For the diagnoses, clinical symptoms, serum thyroxine and TRAb, thyroid ultrasound and orbital computed tomography were used. It was 8 to 10 ml of fresh peripheral blood that supplied the PBMCs. This record belongs to a study of T cells in Graves' hyperthyroidism and ophthalmopathy. The study, taken as a whole, reports: A model of 13 V-J pairs discriminated ophthalmopathy from stable hyperthyroidism.

The investigators amplified TCR beta CDR3 regions from RNA transcripts. Researchers ran a first-round RT-PCR on the TCR CDR3 using the HTBI primer set. A single record per CDR3 protein comes from TCRdb applying MiXCR to the multiplex PCR reads. Here the sample spans some 270,000 distinct CDR3 sequences, more than 10% being singletons. CDR1 is SEHNR, CDR2 FQNEAQ, per germline (reference sequence). The CDR3 is 17 residues long. The ends lost 1 base at V and 0 bases at J; junction bases unmatched: 6. The rearrangement joins TRBV7-9 to TRBJ2-1; 7 bases agree with TRBD2. This receptor was obtained from a woman aged 25 to 45 with Graves' hyperthyroidism that later progressed to Graves' ophthalmopathy. Sequencing used blood. The chain's CDR3 is CASSLVLASGSYNEQFF. The CDR3 coding sequence is TGTGCCAGCAGCTTAGTGCTGGCTAGCGGCTCCTACAATGAGCAGTTCTTC. The variable domain in full, completed from reference TRBV7-9 and TRBJ2-1, reads DTGVSQNPRHKITKRGQNVTFRCDPISEHNRLYWYRQTLGQGPEFLTYFQNEAQLEKSRLLSDRFSAERPKGSFSTLEIQRTEQGDSAMYLCASSLVLASGSYNEQFFGPGTRLTVL.